A single T cell receptor beta chain is shown here with its context. As originally analysed: Researchers report that nucleated cell counts were estimated from reference gene primer amplification. Generated by immunoSEQ multiplex PCR, the TCRdb table keeps only in-frame clones and is missing some. V, J and clone size were drawn from that table, and D and trimming were deduced from the DNA. Among over 100,000 clones, about four fifths were seen once, and the ten largest hold roughly 10%. The data stem from a study of blood T cell repertoires in COVID-19. Overall study: COVID-19 samples collected from the United States, Italy and Spain covered acute and convalescent phases. In each case, the material was cDNA or gDNA derived from T cells, B-cell-depleted T cells, or PBMCs.

The CDR3 sequence is 16 residues long. V shed 1 base, J shed 5 bases, and the junction held 7 bases outside the gene matches. In germline, CDR1 is SGHTA, CDR2 FQGTGA. This receptor was identified in a human donor in a cohort sampled during active COVID-19. This sequence joins TRBV7-3 and TRBJ2-5, with 10 bases that match TRBD1. Source material: peripheral blood. This CDR3 reads CASSLMGQGNRETQYF. Here the CDR3 DNA reads TGTGCCAGCAGCTTAATGGGACAGGGGAATCGGGAGACCCAGTACTTC. Full variable domain (missing parts from reference TRBV7-3 and TRBJ2-5): GAGVSQTPSNKVTEKGKYVELRCDPISGHTALYWYRQSLGQGPEFLIYFQGTGAADDSGLPNDRFFAVRPEGSVSTLKIQRTERGDSAVYLCASSLMGQGNRETQYFGPGTRLLVL.